The next 31 T cell receptor beta chains were all read from a single sample in a study of radiotherapy plus CTLA-4 blockade in lung cancer. Here immunoSEQ multiplex PCR was the method, and the copy in TCRdb shows in-frame clones only, minus some. The data contain 77,000 or so clones, nearly 75% of them singletons. Sequences were derived from peripheral blood, sampled from a patient treated with radiotherapy plus ipilimumab. Receptors were obtained from a human donor with non-small cell lung cancer whose response to radiotherapy plus ipilimumab could not be evaluated.

The count of this clone is one. This chain joins TRBV5-4 and TRBJ2-7; D possibly corresponds to TRBD2 (5 bases). There are 14 residues in the CDR3. Germline-derived CDR1 and CDR2 are SGHNT and YYREEE (reference sequence). Trimming shortened V by 2 bases and J by 1 base, and 10 bases separated the two germline ends. The CDR3 loop reads CASSLGLNSYEQYF. The CDR3 DNA reads as TGTGCCAGCAGCTTAGGACTGAATTCCTACGAGCAGTACTTC.

The genes are TRBV7-9 and TRBJ2-1, with 11 bases that match TRBD2. This CDR3 has 18 amino acids. Trimming removed 10 bases from V and 0 bases from J; junction bases left unmatched: 14. Germline lookup yields CDR1 SEHNR and CDR2 FQNEAQ (reference sequence). CDR3 DNA: TGTGCCATCTGGCCCCTAGCGGGGGGATCGAGCTCCTACAATGAGCAGTTCTTC. Its translation: CAIWPLAGGSSSYNEQFF.

This chain connects TRBV9 to TRBJ1-6; 7 nucleotides match TRBD1. With 1 base clipped from V and 9 bases from J, the junction kept 7 bases outside the gene matches. Germline CDR1 and CDR2: SGDLS and YYNGEE. The length of the CDR3 is 15 residues. The CDR3 DNA reads TGTGCCAGCAGCGTATCAGGGGGTCAAGGTTCACCCCTCCACTTT. Encoded protein: CASSVSGGQGSPLHF. Full variable domain (missing parts from reference TRBV9 and TRBJ1-6): DSGVTQTPKHLITATGQRVTLRCSPRSGDLSVYWYQQSLDQGLQFLIQYYNGEERAKGNILERFSAQQFPDLHSELNLSSLELGDSALYFCASSVSGGQGSPLHFGNGTRLTVT.

This chain connects TRBV7-8 to TRBJ2-5; D is undetermined. In germline, CDR1 is SGHVS, CDR2 FQNEAQ. Trimming shortened V by 5 bases and J by 5 bases, and 9 bases separated the two germline ends. The CDR3 extends over 12 amino acids. The CDR3 spells CASSPERETQYF. The CDR3 nucleotides are TGTGCCAGCAGCCCGGAGCGCGAGACCCAGTACTTC.

There are a few counts of this clone. J is TRBJ1-4 and V is TRBV4-1, with 9 bases matching TRBD1. CDR3 length: 16 residues. V shed 3 bases, J shed 5 bases, and the junction held 7 bases outside the gene matches. The germline gives CDR1 MGHRA, CDR2 YSYEKL. CDR3 sequence reads: CASSHPTGTGNEKLFF. CDR3 coding DNA: TGCGCCAGCAGCCATCCAACCGGGACAGGGAATGAAAAACTGTTTTTT.

The chain recombines TRBV12-2 with TRBJ2-5; the D call in the table, TRBD1, was not verified against the DNA. TRBV12-2 is deemed a pseudogene. The CDR3 is made up of 17 amino acids. The CDR3: CASRPSADRGEKETQYF. The CDR3, as DNA: TGTGCAAGTCGCCCATCCGCGGACAGGGGCGAGAAGGAGACCCAGTACTTC.

This clone was counted a few times. The chain recombines TRBV2 with TRBJ2-5; 9 positions match TRBD2. CDR3 length: 16 residues. The V gene's germline CDR1 is SNHLY and CDR2 FYNNEI. V dropped 6 bases and J dropped 5; count of bases not matched to a gene: 13. CDR3 nucleotide sequence: TGTGCCAGCAGACCCAGACTAGCGGCCGGGGGGGAGACCCAGTACTTC. This gives the protein CASRPRLAAGGETQYF.

This sequence joins TRBV29-1 and TRBJ1-1; 7 bases align to TRBD1. J gave up 4 bases and V 3 bases, and 2 bases lay outside the gene matches. Germline loops: CDR1 SQVTM, CDR2 ANQGSEA. This CDR3 region has 12 residues. The chain's CDR3 is CSVEGQPTEAFF. The DNA of the CDR3 is TGCAGCGTTGAGGGACAGCCCACTGAAGCTTTCTTT.

This rearrangement joins TRBV30 to TRBJ1-5; weak D call: TRBD1 (5 bases). V gave up 3 bases and J gave up 6 bases, with 12 bases separating them. The length of the CDR3 is 13 residues. The germline V gene encodes CDR1 GTSNPN and CDR2 SVGIG (reference sequence). CDR3 sequence: CAWSQGMGQPQHF. In DNA, the CDR3 is TGTGCCTGGAGCCAGGGAATGGGTCAGCCCCAGCATTTT. Filled out from reference TRBV30 and TRBJ1-5, the complete variable domain reads SQTIHQWPATLVQPVGSPLSLECTVEGTSNPNLYWYRQAAGRGLQLLFYSVGIGQISSEVPQNLSASRPQDRQFILSSKKLLLSDSGFYLCAWSQGMGQPQHFGDGTRLSIL.

This clone has only one observation. This rearrangement joins TRBV9 to TRBJ2-7; D might be TRBD2 (5 bases). Trimming pared 10 bases from V and 3 bases from J, leaving 5 bases between. The CDR3 has 9 residues. The germline V gene encodes CDR1 SGDLS and CDR2 YYNGEE. The CDR3 region has the DNA TGTGCCGGACTCTACGAGCAGTACTTC. Translation gives CAGLYEQYF.

V is TRBV18 and J is TRBJ2-1, with TRBD2 matching 16 bases. Germline V gene sequence: CDR1 KGHSH, CDR2 LQKENI. J gave up 4 bases and V 0 bases, and 0 bases lay outside the gene matches. The CDR3 loop spans 17 amino acids. The CDR3 sequence is CASSPPGLAGGYNEQFF. CDR3 sequence (DNA): TGTGCCAGCTCACCACCGGGACTAGCGGGGGGGTACAATGAGCAGTTCTTC.

The chain carries TRBV27 and TRBJ1-1; no clear D gene. With 9 bases removed from V and 6 bases from J, the gap between germline ends came to 17 bases. From germline, CDR1 is MNHEY and CDR2 SMNVEV (reference sequence). The CDR3 spans 13 residues. The CDR3: CASTPSQSAEAFF. The CDR3 DNA reads TGTGCCAGTACGCCCAGTCAATCAGCTGAAGCTTTCTTT.

This clone was observed a handful of times. The rearrangement links TRBV7-3 to TRBJ2-1; 7 positions agree with TRBD2. Trimming took 5 bases from V and 6 from J; bases not matched to a gene: 13. Germline loops: CDR1 SGHTA, CDR2 FQGTGA. The CDR3 loop spans 16 amino acids. CDR3 in amino acids: CASSPMGGLAGNEQFF. CDR3 sequence (DNA): TGTGCCAGCAGCCCCATGGGAGGGCTAGCAGGCAATGAGCAGTTCTTC.

This chain connects TRBV9 to TRBJ2-5; D might be TRBD2 (6 bases). The V gene's germline CDR1 is SGDLS and CDR2 YYNGEE. The germline V and J ends were trimmed by 0 bases and 3 bases, with 15 bases remaining between them. There are 16 residues in the CDR3. The DNA for the CDR3 is TGTGCCAGCAGCGTAGTTGGAGGGACCCTTAAAGAGACCCAGTACTTC. Amino acid sequence: CASSVVGGTLKETQYF.

The V gene is TRBV9, the J gene TRBJ1-6; D unclear. The germline CDR1 and CDR2 sequences are SGDLS and YYNGEE. V shed 0 bases and J shed 10 bases, with 14 bases lying between them. CDR3 length: 15 amino acids. The CDR3 DNA is TGTGCCAGCAGCGTAGCGGGAGCGGGATCCTCACCCCTCCACTTT. It translates to CASSVAGAGSSPLHF.

This chain links TRBV28 with TRBJ1-2; 7 nucleotides match TRBD1. Trimming at V came to 6 bases and at J to 7 bases, leaving 14 bases not matched to a gene. This CDR3 is 15 amino acids long. CDR1 is MDHEN, CDR2 SYDVKM, per germline. Here the CDR3 DNA reads TGTGCCAGCAGCCCCGGCGACAGGGAGGCCCGTGGCTACACCTTC. This encodes CASSPGDREARGYTF.

The rearrangement links TRBV28 to TRBJ2-5; D uncertain. V lost 1 base to trimming and J lost 0 bases, with 6 bases between them. The CDR3 has 14 amino acids. Per germline, CDR1 MDHEN and CDR2 SYDVKM. The CDR3 sequence: CASSLSDYQETQYF. The CDR3 DNA is TGTGCCAGCAGTTTATCCGACTACCAAGAGACCCAGTACTTC. Looking up the rest from reference TRBV28 and TRBJ2-5 gives the full variable domain: DVKVTQSSRYLVKRTGEKVFLECVQDMDHENMFWYRQDPGLGLRLIYFSYDVKMKEKGDIPEGYSVSREKKERFSLILESASTNQTSMYLCASSLSDYQETQYFGPGTRLLVL.

The rearrangement uses TRBV4-1 and TRBJ2-7; 11 bases map to TRBD2. V lost 2 bases and J lost 2; bases outside the gene matches: 14. CDR1 is MGHRA, CDR2 YSYEKL, per germline. CDR3 length: 19 residues. CDR3 loop: CASSQPRGGLAASTYEQYF. The CDR3 DNA is TGCGCCAGCAGCCAACCTAGGGGGGGACTAGCGGCCTCCACCTACGAGCAGTACTTC.

This sequence joins TRBV4-1 and TRBJ2-5; 10 nucleotides align to TRBD2. Germline lookup yields CDR1 MGHRA and CDR2 YSYEKL. The CDR3 contains 17 residues. Germline trimming cut 0 bases from V and 5 bases from J; bases unmatched to any gene: 9. As DNA, the CDR3 is TGCGCCAGCAGCCAAGATCCTAGCGGGAGTTTTGGGGAGACCCAGTACTTC. Protein: CASSQDPSGSFGETQYF.

V usage is TRBV6-1 and J usage is TRBJ1-1; 10 bases fit TRBD1. Germline CDR1 reads MNHNS; CDR2 reads SASEGT. The J segment lost 4 bases and the V segment lost 1 base, leaving 15 bases of the junction unmatched. The CDR3 sequence is 19 residues long. CDR3 region: CASSEVDRGQRVRSTEAFF. The CDR3 DNA reads TGTGCCAGCAGTGAAGTCGACAGGGGGCAAAGGGTTCGGTCCACTGAAGCTTTCTTT.

In its sample, this clone was seen a few times. The chain combines TRBV5-6 with TRBJ1-3; D is perhaps TRBD1 (5 bases). Per the germline V gene, CDR1 is SGHDT and CDR2 is YYEEEE. The CDR3 length is 14 residues. Trimming cost V 3 bases and J 4 bases, with 11 bases left between them. The CDR3 nucleotides read TGTGCCAGCAGCTCCGTCAGGGCAGGAAACACCATATATTTT. It codes for CASSSVRAGNTIYF. The full variable domain, its missing parts supplied by reference TRBV5-6 and TRBJ1-3, is DAGVTQSPTHLIKTRGQQVTLRCSPKSGHDTVSWYQQALGQGPQFIFQYYEEEERQRGNFPDRFSGHQFPNYSSELNVNALLLGDSALYLCASSSVRAGNTIYFGEGSWLTVV.

This clone was seen once. V and J are TRBV4-2 and TRBJ2-1, with D possibly matching TRBD2 (5 bases). Germline V gene sequence: CDR1 LGHNA, CDR2 YNFKEQ. Between the trimmed V and J ends, which lost 5 bases and 2 bases, there was a span of 10 bases. The CDR3 extends over 14 amino acids. The CDR3 bases are TGTGCCAGCAGCTCCGGACTGGCCTACAATGAGCAGTTCTTC. Translating it yields CASSSGLAYNEQFF.

The gene calls are TRBV4-1 and TRBJ1-1; TRBD1 is a possible D gene (5 bases). The length of the CDR3 is 14 residues. The ends were cut back, 2 bases at V and 1 base at J, with 8 bases in the middle. The germline V gene encodes CDR1 MGHRA and CDR2 YSYEKL. CDR3 residues: CASSQSGGNTEAFF. In nucleotides, the CDR3 is TGCGCCAGCAGCCAAAGCGGGGGGAACACTGAAGCTTTCTTT.

The chain links TRBV2 to TRBJ1-2; possibly TRBD1 for D (5 bases). The CDR3 extends over 14 amino acids. The germline V and J ends were trimmed by 2 bases and 4 bases, with 11 bases remaining between them. The germline gives CDR1 SNHLY, CDR2 FYNNEI. CDR3 sequence: CASSESTGPYGYTF. The CDR3 DNA follows: TGTGCCAGCAGTGAATCTACAGGACCCTATGGCTACACCTTC.

The genes are TRBV6-5 and TRBJ1-5; 7 bases align to TRBD1. The trim removed 5 bases at V and 0 bases at J, leaving 4 bases unmatched. The CDR3 consists of 15 residues. Germline assignment: CDR1 MNHEY and CDR2 SVGAGI. CDR3 residues: CASSPTGYSNQPQHF. The CDR3 nucleotides are TGTGCCAGCAGTCCGACAGGGTATAGCAATCAGCCCCAGCATTTT.

This rearrangement joins TRBV27 to TRBJ1-1; no reliable D call. Trimming stripped 2 bases from V and 3 bases from J, with 16 bases between. The CDR3 length is 16 residues. Germline CDR1 is MNHEY and CDR2 is SMNVEV (reference sequence). The CDR3 DNA reads as TGTGCCAGCAGTTTAATAATTGCCGGGGTCCACACTGAAGCTTTCTTT. It codes for CASSLIIAGVHTEAFF.

The chain uses TRBV5-1 and TRBJ2-3; no reliable D call. Trimming shortened V by 2 bases and J by 4 bases, and 5 bases separated the two germline ends. There are 12 residues in the CDR3. Germline V lookup: CDR1 SGHRS, CDR2 YFSETQ. CDR3: CASSFQADTQYF. CDR3 nucleotides: TGCGCCAGCAGCTTCCAGGCAGATACGCAGTATTTT.

The chain couples TRBV5-4 to TRBJ1-2, with TRBD1 matching 8 bases. The germline CDR1 and CDR2 sequences are SGHNT and YYREEE (reference sequence). V shed 3 bases and J 5 bases; nucleotides not matched to a gene: 9. The CDR3 runs 15 residues. CDR3 sequence reads: CASSSPTQGGYGYTF. The CDR3, as DNA: TGTGCCAGCAGCTCCCCTACACAGGGGGGGTATGGCTACACCTTC. The variable domain in full, with the rest retrieved from reference TRBV5-4 and TRBJ1-2, is ETGVTQSPTHLIKTRGQQVTLRCSSQSGHNTVSWYQQALGQGPQFIFQYYREEENGRGNFPPRFSGLQFPNYSSELNVNALELDDSALYLCASSSPTQGGYGYTFGSGTRLTVV.

V is TRBV30 and J is TRBJ2-2, with 8 bases matching TRBD1. The CDR3 loop spans 13 amino acids. The V segment lost 3 bases and the J segment 3 bases; nucleotides outside the gene matches: 0. Germline CDR1 is GTSNPN and CDR2 is SVGIG (reference sequence). The chain's CDR3 is CAWRDRDTGELFF. Here the CDR3 DNA reads TGTGCCTGGAGGGACAGGGACACCGGGGAGCTGTTTTTT. The entire variable domain, with the rest obtained from reference TRBV30 and TRBJ2-2, is as follows: SQTIHQWPATLVQPVGSPLSLECTVEGTSNPNLYWYRQAAGRGLQLLFYSVGIGQISSEVPQNLSASRPQDRQFILSSKKLLLSDSGFYLCAWRDRDTGELFFGEGSRLTVL.

V and J are TRBV11-2 and TRBJ2-7; perhaps TRBD1 as D (5 bases). V was clipped by 6 bases and J by 3 bases, with 12 bases between them. Germline CDR1 reads SGHAT; CDR2 reads FQNNGV. The CDR3 is made up of 13 amino acids. CDR3 sequence: CASSPTGVYEQYF. The CDR3 DNA sequence: TGTGCCAGCAGTCCCACAGGAGTCTACGAGCAGTACTTC.

The chain is built from TRBV10-1 and TRBJ2-7; 9 nucleotides match TRBD1. The CDR3 contains 15 residues. CDR1 is WNHNN and CDR2 is SYGVQD in the germline V gene (reference sequence). Trimming at V came to 2 bases and at J to 4 bases, leaving 6 bases not matched to a gene. CDR3 in DNA: TGCGCCAGCAGTGAGGCCGGGACAGGGTTATACGAGCAGTACTTC. Protein: CASSEAGTGLYEQYF.